The present T cell receptor (beta chain) was sequenced within a study of T cell responses to AZD1222 COVID-19 vaccine. The protocol was immunoSEQ multiplex PCR, while the TCRdb copy is restricted to in-frame clones and leaves out a portion. The data contain under 130,000 clones, 80% to 90% of them seen just once; the ten biggest clones take up more than 40%. The CDR3 loop spans 13 amino acids. Germline CDR1 is SNHLY and CDR2 is FYNNEI. Trimming removed 1 base at V and 3 bases at J, with 4 bases between. The chain links TRBV2 to TRBJ1-5; D is unresolved. Specimen: peripheral blood, collected 28 days after the second AZD1222 dose. This receptor was obtained from an adult who received the AZD1222 COVID-19 vaccine. The CDR3 nucleotides read TGTGCCAGCAGTGAAGAGGTCAATCAGCCCCAGCATTTT. It is translated as CASSEEVNQPQHF.